The 30 T cell receptor beta chains given below trace back to one sample, sequenced in a study of CD8 T cells in Susac syndrome. Random hexamers served to reverse transcribe roughly 0.45 to 1 ug RNA. TCRdb recomputed calls from the immunoSEQ multiplex PCR reads with MiXCR, one row per CDR3 protein. Here the sample spans fewer than 350,000 distinct CDR3 sequences, around 91% being singletons. Sequencing was carried out using CD8+ T cells from PBMCs. These TCRs come from a human donor with multiple sclerosis.

Here the CDR3 reads CASSLPPEASGHYEQYF. CDR3 bases: TGTGCCAGCAGCTTACCCCCTGAAGCTAGCGGACACTACGAGCAGTACTTC. This chain uses TRBV5-5 with TRBJ2-7, with 7 bases matching TRBD2. The V gene end was trimmed by 2 bases and the J gene end by 3 bases; junction bases not matched to a gene: 14. Germline values: CDR1 SGHKS, CDR2 YYEKEE (reference sequence). The CDR3 contains 17 residues.

The J gene is TRBJ2-7, the V gene TRBV6-1; 7 bases agree with TRBD1. The J segment lost 3 bases and the V segment lost 6 bases, leaving 8 bases of the junction unmatched. From germline, CDR1 is MNHNS and CDR2 SASEGT. The CDR3 totals 14 residues. The CDR3 loop is CASSPTGTVYEQYF. CDR3 nucleotide sequence: TGTGCCAGCAGCCCGACCGGGACAGTCTACGAGCAGTACTTC.

This clonotype has a handful of counts. V gene TRBV3-1 combines with J gene TRBJ2-7, with D possibly called TRBD1 or TRBD2 (5 bases each). Germline CDR1 is LGHDT and CDR2 is YNNKEL (reference sequence). CDR3 length: 13 amino acids. V lost 8 bases to trimming and J lost 0 bases, with 11 bases between them. The CDR3 DNA follows: TGTGCCAGCCGGGGCGAGAGCTCCTACGAGCAGTACTTC. Protein: CASRGESSYEQYF.

This clonotype was observed once. The chain has TRBV29-1 and TRBJ2-7; 7 bases are a match to TRBD1. This CDR3 spans 13 amino acids. The junction had 5 bases not matched to a gene; V was cut back by 6 bases and J by 0 bases. CDR1 is SQVTM and CDR2 is ANQGSEA in the germline V gene. As DNA, the CDR3 is TGCAGCGTGGAACAGGGGAACTCCTACGAGCAGTACTTC. It specifies CSVEQGNSYEQYF.

The chain carries TRBV7-9 and TRBJ2-7; 8 bases agree with TRBD2. V was clipped by 5 bases and J by 7 bases; unmatched bases: 13. This CDR3 is 15 amino acids long. Germline V CDR1 and CDR2: SEHNR, FQNEAQ (reference sequence). The DNA for the CDR3 is TGTGCCAGCAGCGATTCCGGGACTAGGCAATTTGAGCAGTACTTC. Its protein is CASSDSGTRQFEQYF.

This clonotype was counted once. This rearrangement joins TRBV6-5 to TRBJ1-2; D is undetermined. CDR1 is MNHEY and CDR2 is SVGAGI in the germline V gene. This CDR3 comprises 14 residues. Between the trimmed V and J ends, which lost 6 bases and 4 bases, there was a span of 15 bases. CDR3 bases: TGTGCCAGCAGAGCTCCGGACGGGATCTATGGCTACACCTTC. Its protein product is CASRAPDGIYGYTF.

This chain connects TRBV6-2 or TRBV6-3 to TRBJ2-1, with 10 bases identical to TRBD2. With 7 bases clipped from V and 6 bases from J, the junction kept 9 bases outside the gene matches. This CDR3 contains 15 residues. The V gene's germline CDR1 is MNHEY and CDR2 SVGEGT. The CDR3 coding sequence is TGTGCCAGCATGTTAGCGGGGGGCGCCAGCAATGAGCAGTTCTTC. Protein: CASMLAGGASNEQFF.

The chain is built from TRBV28 and TRBJ1-2, with TRBD1 identical over 8 bases. The CDR3 contains 13 residues. CDR1 is MDHEN, CDR2 SYDVKM, per germline. The V and J ends lost 8 bases and 6 bases, in that order; junction bases with no gene match: 8. The CDR3 here is CASSLQTGDGYTF. CDR3 bases: TGTGCCAGCTCCCTCCAGACAGGGGATGGCTACACCTTC.

The chain links TRBV28 to TRBJ1-1, with 7 bases fitting TRBD1. The germline V gene has CDR1 MDHEN and CDR2 SYDVKM. This CDR3 has 14 residues. Losses at the gene ends were 4 bases for V and 1 base for J; bases not matched to a gene: 3. CDR3 sequence (DNA): TGTGCCAGCAGTTCCCGGGACAGGAACACTGAAGCTTTCTTT. Its protein is CASSSRDRNTEAFF. Looking up the rest from reference TRBV28 and TRBJ1-1 gives the full variable domain: DVKVTQSSRYLVKRTGEKVFLECVQDMDHENMFWYRQDPGLGLRLIYFSYDVKMKEKGDIPEGYSVSREKKERFSLILESASTNQTSMYLCASSSRDRNTEAFFGQGTRLTVV.

The rearrangement joins TRBV19 to TRBJ2-1; 10 nucleotides line up with TRBD2. The CDR3 contains 13 residues. CDR1 is LNHDA and CDR2 is SQIVND in the germline V gene (reference sequence). The junction had 7 bases not matched to a gene; V was cut back by 7 bases and J by 10 bases. This CDR3 is CASNTLLAGEQFF. Written as DNA, the CDR3 is TGTGCCAGTAACACACTACTAGCGGGGGAGCAGTTCTTC.

This chain uses TRBV20-1 with TRBJ1-2, with TRBD1 identical over 12 bases. Germline CDR1 is DFQATT and CDR2 is SNEGSKA (reference sequence). Trimming took 2 bases from V and 3 from J; bases not matched to a gene: 10. The CDR3 runs 17 residues. CDR3 sequence (DNA): TGCAGTGCTAGAACGCCGGGACAGGGGGCGATCGACTATGGCTACACCTTC. This translates into CSARTPGQGAIDYGYTF.

The chain couples TRBV5-6 to TRBJ2-5; D might be TRBD1 or TRBD2, each matching 6 bases. CDR3 length: 18 residues. Per the germline V gene, CDR1 is SGHDT and CDR2 is YYEEEE. Trimming took off 2 bases at V and 3 bases at J, with 23 bases between the two ends. This chain's CDR3 is CASSFASRGPEGEETQYF. For the CDR3, the DNA is TGTGCCAGCAGCTTTGCATCACGGGGGCCGGAGGGAGAAGAGACCCAGTACTTC.

This chain joins TRBV9 and TRBJ2-2, with 8 bases matching TRBD2. This CDR3 is 18 amino acids long. With 3 bases clipped from V and 3 bases from J, the junction kept 13 bases outside the gene matches. The germline CDR1 and CDR2 sequences are SGDLS and YYNGEE. This CDR3 reads CASSAQAGGREDTGELFF. The CDR3 DNA follows: TGTGCCAGCAGCGCGCAAGCCGGGGGGCGGGAGGACACCGGGGAGCTGTTTTTT.

The CDR3 nucleotides are TGCAGCGTTCAGACCACGTATTACGAGCAGTACTTC. Residues: CSVQTTYYEQYF. This chain uses TRBV29-1 with TRBJ2-7; no reliable D call. V dropped 5 bases and J dropped 4 bases, with 12 bases sitting between them. Looked up from germline, CDR1 is SQVTM and CDR2 is ANQGSEA. There are 12 residues in the CDR3.

This clonotype occurred once. J is TRBJ2-7 and V is TRBV29-1, with D possibly TRBD2 on 6 matching bases. The germline V and J ends were trimmed by 5 bases and 3 bases, with 8 bases remaining between them. This CDR3 spans 11 amino acids. The germline V gene encodes CDR1 SQVTM and CDR2 ANQGSEA. CDR3 amino acids: CSVSGSYEQYF. CDR3 nucleotide sequence: TGCAGCGTTTCCGGGAGCTACGAGCAGTACTTC.

The V gene is TRBV24-1, the J gene TRBJ2-5; D gene unclear. This CDR3 contains 15 residues. The germline V gene has CDR1 KGHDR and CDR2 SFDVKD. V lost 4 bases and J lost 9, with 20 bases in between. The CDR3 sequence is CATSERTAGGSAQYF. DNA for the CDR3: TGTGCCACCAGTGAGCGGACGGCCGGCGGTTCGGCCCAGTACTTC.

About this clonotype itself: This CDR3 fails to terminate in the conserved phenylalanine or tryptophan, so it likely reflects a read error. The V and J genes are TRBV20-1 and TRBJ2-1; possible D gene TRBD1, 5 bases. Deletions cut 1 base from V and 3 bases from J, with 16 bases between. CDR3 length equals 16 residues. Per germline, CDR1 DFQATT and CDR2 SNEGSKA (reference sequence). The CDR3 sequence: CSARVRGGQNYNEQFL. CDR3 nucleotides: TGCAGTGCTAGAGTTAGGGGTGGGCAAAACTACAATGAGCAGTTCCTC.

The chain joins TRBV10-3 to TRBJ1-2, with D possibly being TRBD1 (6 bases). This CDR3 spans 16 amino acids. Trimming cost V 0 bases and J 4 bases, with 15 bases left between them. CDR1 and CDR2 from the germline V gene are ENHRY and SYGVKD. The CDR3 loop is CAISESRGTQLYGYTF. In DNA, the CDR3 is TGTGCCATCAGTGAGTCCAGAGGGACACAACTCTATGGCTACACCTTC.

The chain links TRBV28 to TRBJ2-6, with TRBD2 identical over 9 bases. V gave up 4 bases and J gave up 0 bases; unmatched junction bases: 4. CDR1 is MDHEN, CDR2 SYDVKM, per germline. This CDR3 comprises 17 residues. The CDR3 loop is CASSSLAGSSGANVLTF. The CDR3 coding sequence is TGTGCCAGCAGTTCCCTAGCGGGAAGCTCTGGGGCCAACGTCCTGACTTTC.

This rearrangement joins TRBV7-9 to TRBJ1-3; D is perhaps TRBD1 (5 bases). The CDR3 consists of 16 residues. Trimming pared 5 bases from V and 2 bases from J, leaving 16 bases between. CDR1 is SEHNR and CDR2 is FQNEAQ in the germline V gene (reference sequence). As DNA, the CDR3 is TGTGCCAGCAGCCGGGTGCCAGGGCCAACTGGAAACACCATATATTTT. Its protein product is CASSRVPGPTGNTIYF.

This chain uses TRBV28 with TRBJ2-1; TRBD2 might be the D (6 bases). This CDR3 is built from 18 residues. Trimming removed 1 base at V and 7 bases at J, with 23 bases between. Germline CDR1 MDHEN, CDR2 SYDVKM. For the CDR3, the DNA is TGTGCCAGCAGTTTATTTCCCTCCGATGCGGAGGGCCAGAATGAGCAGTTCTTC. This codes for CASSLFPSDAEGQNEQFF.

The rearrangement links TRBV7-2 to TRBJ2-1, with 11 bases aligning to TRBD2. The CDR3 runs 15 residues. V lost 5 bases and J lost 7; bases outside the gene matches: 7. CDR1 is SGHTA and CDR2 is FQGNSA in the germline V gene. CDR3 loop: CASSLTSGTLNEQFF. In DNA form, the CDR3 reads TGTGCCAGCAGCCTGACTAGCGGGACCCTTAATGAGCAGTTCTTC.

This clonotype was counted a few times. This rearrangement joins TRBV10-3 to TRBJ1-1; D is unclear. Trimming took off 6 bases at V and 0 bases at J, with 17 bases between the two ends. The CDR3 spans 16 residues. The germline V gene has CDR1 ENHRY and CDR2 SYGVKD. The CDR3 nucleotides are TGTGCCATCAGCACCGACGGAACGGGGATGAACACTGAAGCTTTCTTT. Translated: CAISTDGTGMNTEAFF.

This chain connects TRBV28 to TRBJ2-2; no clear D. The CDR3 sequence is 14 residues long. Trimming shortened V by 4 bases and J by 7 bases, and 13 bases separated the two germline ends. Germline V gene lookup returns CDR1 MDHEN and CDR2 SYDVKM. CDR3 coding DNA: TGTGCCAGCAGTTCCCGGACCCCCGGCGGGGAGCTGTTTTTT. It translates to CASSSRTPGGELFF.

The genes are TRBV30 and TRBJ1-1; TRBD1 aligns across 8 bases. Germline CDR1 is GTSNPN and CDR2 is SVGIG (reference sequence). V lost 5 bases to trimming and J lost 5 bases; unmatched junction nucleotides: 7. The CDR3 contains 13 residues. In DNA form, the CDR3 reads TGTGCCTGGCAGATCACAGGGGGAACTGAAGCTTTCTTT. Translating it yields CAWQITGGTEAFF.

The chain joins TRBV10-3 to TRBJ2-2, with no clear D. Germline CDR1 is ENHRY and CDR2 is SYGVKD. The CDR3 is 12 residues long. Trimming took 6 bases from V and 1 from J, leaving 3 bases between them. This CDR3 reads CAIRKNTGELFF. The CDR3 bases are TGTGCCATCAGAAAGAACACCGGGGAGCTGTTTTTT.

The J gene is TRBJ1-1, the V gene TRBV30, with D unclear. V was pared by 0 bases and J by 6 bases, with 8 bases between. The CDR3 is 12 residues long. Germline V CDR1 and CDR2: GTSNPN, SVGIG (reference sequence). The CDR3 is CAWSVYSAEAFF. In DNA, the CDR3 is TGTGCCTGGAGTGTATATTCTGCTGAAGCTTTCTTT.

This clonotype was detected only a few times. The V call is TRBV7-9, the J call TRBJ2-5; D remains unclear. The CDR3 totals 12 residues. V dropped 1 base and J dropped 5 bases, with 5 bases sitting between them. Germline loops: CDR1 SEHNR, CDR2 FQNEAQ (reference sequence). The DNA for the CDR3 is TGTGCCAGCAGCTTAGTTCTGGAGACCCAGTACTTC. Its translation: CASSLVLETQYF.

The chain joins TRBV4-3 to TRBJ2-2, with 8 bases fitting TRBD2. The CDR3 is 17 amino acids. V was clipped by 0 bases and J by 4 bases; unmatched bases: 7. CDR1 LGHNA and CDR2 YSLEER come from the germline V gene. The CDR3 sequence: CASSQEGGGISTGELFF. The CDR3 DNA follows: TGCGCCAGCAGCCAAGAGGGCGGGGGGATAAGCACCGGGGAGCTGTTTTTT.

The count of this clonotype is one. The chain combines TRBV28 with TRBJ1-5, with TRBD1 as a possible D gene (5 bases). The V gene lost 10 bases and the J gene lost 1 base, with 11 bases spanning the gap. Per the germline V gene, CDR1 is MDHEN and CDR2 is SYDVKM. The CDR3 spans 13 residues. The CDR3 region has the DNA TGTGCCACCGGCGGGGGGAGCAATCAGCCCCAGCATTTT. It translates to CATGGGSNQPQHF. The full variable domain, its missing parts supplied by reference TRBV28 and TRBJ1-5, is DVKVTQSSRYLVKRTGEKVFLECVQDMDHENMFWYRQDPGLGLRLIYFSYDVKMKEKGDIPEGYSVSREKKERFSLILESASTNQTSMYLCATGGGSNQPQHFGDGTRLSIL.